This T cell receptor beta chain was documented in a study of blood T cell repertoires in COVID-19. Across the study: Sources were T cells, B-cell-depleted T cells, or PBMCs; the material itself was cDNA or gDNA.

Recruited during active infection, patients (from Seattle) were subsequently followed longitudinally. TCRdb keeps only in-frame clones here, not all; method: immunoSEQ multiplex PCR. The sample contains 55,000 to 65,000 clones, 75% to 90% of which appear only once. About this clone: The sample has other DNA sequences that encode this CDR3 too.

What was sequenced was peripheral blood. This clonotype originated in a man between 60 and 75 years old with COVID-19, enrolled during active disease.

This chain's CDR3 is CASSLGLAGSTDTQYF. The CDR3 DNA reads TGTGCCAGCAGCTTGGGACTAGCGGGATCCACAGATACGCAGTATTTT. The rearrangement uses TRBV5-6 and TRBJ2-3, with 11 nucleotides matching TRBD2. The CDR3 loop spans 16 amino acids. Germline V gene sequence: CDR1 SGHDT, CDR2 YYEEEE. V was clipped by 0 bases and J by 2 bases; unmatched bases: 2.